The next 13 T cell receptor beta chains were all read from a single sample in a study of cytomegalovirus exposure and HLA in healthy donors. Measured with immunoSEQ multiplex PCR; TCRdb has only the in-frame clones, and not every one. The table has roughly 220,000 clones, about 89% seen once. Sequences were obtained from PBMCs. These receptor sequences come from a woman aged 18 to 35 in good health and CMV-seronegative.

The gene calls are TRBV7-2 and TRBJ2-3; 10 bases fit TRBD2. J lost 1 base, V lost 5 bases, and 6 bases had no gene match. The CDR3 covers 16 residues. Germline V CDR1 and CDR2: SGHTA, FQGNSA. DNA of the CDR3: TGTGCCAGCAGCATCACTAGCGGGGTCGGCACAGATACGCAGTATTTT. It codes for CASSITSGVGTDTQYF.

The J gene is TRBJ2-3, the V gene TRBV5-1; TRBD1 aligns across 7 bases. Germline V gene data show CDR1 as SGHRS and CDR2 as YFSETQ. This CDR3 region has 14 residues. V was pared by 4 bases and J by 6 bases, with 8 bases of the junction left unmatched. This CDR3 is CASSRLVQGDTQYF. The DNA of the CDR3 is TGCGCCAGCAGCCGTCTTGTACAGGGGGATACGCAGTATTTT.

The rearrangement links TRBV6-6 to TRBJ1-1; D is unclear. This CDR3 has 11 amino acids. Trimming shortened V by 7 bases and J by 3 bases, and 6 bases separated the two germline ends. Germline V gives CDR1 MNHNY, CDR2 SVGAGI (reference sequence). CDR3 loop: CASTIYTEAFF. The CDR3 region has the DNA TGTGCCAGCACCATTTACACTGAAGCTTTCTTT.

The sample holds one count of this clone. V is TRBV30 and J is TRBJ2-5, with TRBD2 matching over 9 bases. The V segment lost 8 bases and the J segment 4 bases; nucleotides outside the gene matches: 5. Germline V CDR1 and CDR2: GTSNPN, SVGIG (reference sequence). CDR3 length: 12 residues. DNA of the CDR3: TGTGCCGGACTTAGCGGGAGAGAGACCCAGTACTTC. Its protein product is CAGLSGRETQYF.

This chain links TRBV6-4 with TRBJ2-1; 9 positions match TRBD2. V shed 6 bases and J 3 bases; nucleotides not matched to a gene: 6. The V gene's germline CDR1 is MRHNA and CDR2 SNTAGT. This CDR3 has 15 residues. In nucleotides, the CDR3 is TGTGCCAGCAGGAGGCGACTAGCGGTCTACAATGAGCAGTTCTTC. This sequence encodes CASRRRLAVYNEQFF.

V and J are TRBV6-5 and TRBJ1-2; D is unclear. CDR1 MNHEY and CDR2 SVGAGI come from the germline V gene. The CDR3 runs to 14 residues. Trimming shortened V by 2 bases and J by 4 bases, and 11 bases separated the two germline ends. The CDR3 sequence: CASSYRRERYGYTF. CDR3 sequence (DNA): TGTGCCAGCAGTTACAGAAGGGAGCGCTATGGCTACACCTTC.

The V and J genes are TRBV5-4 and TRBJ1-1; weak D call: TRBD1 (6 bases). Germline CDR1 reads SGHNT; CDR2 reads YYREEE (reference sequence). V lost 0 bases, J lost 12 bases, and 15 bases lay in between. This CDR3 comprises 13 residues. As DNA, the CDR3 is TGTGCCAGCAGCTTGGAGGGGGAGGGGCCAACTTTCTTT. The encoded protein is CASSLEGEGPTFF.

The rearrangement uses TRBV7-9 and TRBJ1-1, with a possible D match to TRBD1 (6 bases). Germline CDR1 is SEHNR and CDR2 is FQNEAQ (reference sequence). Trimming took off 3 bases at V and 1 base at J, with 15 bases between the two ends. The CDR3 has 16 amino acids. CDR3 sequence reads: CASSFRPGGGNTEAFF. CDR3 DNA sequence: TGTGCCAGCAGCTTCCGACCGGGAGGGGGGAACACTGAAGCTTTCTTT.

The chain uses TRBV4-1 and TRBJ2-2; no clear D gene. Germline values: CDR1 MGHRA, CDR2 YSYEKL. Trimming left V 1 base short and J 8 bases short, with 23 bases between. The CDR3 totals 18 residues. CDR3 sequence (DNA): TGCGCCAGCAGCCAAGCCCATAGCATCTACATCTTGAGGGGGGAGCTGTTTTTT. Translating it yields CASSQAHSIYILRGELFF.

This chain connects TRBV5-8 to TRBJ1-2; 8 nucleotides align to TRBD1. The length of the CDR3 is 15 residues. J lost 2 bases, V lost 0 bases, and 3 bases had no gene match. From germline, CDR1 is SGHTS and CDR2 YDEGEE. The CDR3 DNA reads as TGTGCCAGCAGCTTGGTAGCAGGGGGCAACTATGGCTACACCTTC. It yields the protein CASSLVAGGNYGYTF.

This rearrangement joins TRBV2 to TRBJ2-2, with a possible D match to TRBD2 (5 bases). V was shortened by 6 bases and J by 6 bases, with 5 bases between the two germline ends. CDR1 is SNHLY and CDR2 is FYNNEI in the germline V gene. The CDR3 length is 11 residues. The DNA for the CDR3 is TGTGCCAGCAGGAGGGCCGGGGAGCTGTTTTTT. This codes for CASRRAGELFF.

The chain joins TRBV29-1 to TRBJ1-3; the D gene is possibly TRBD1 (5 bases). Trimming took off 4 bases at V and 1 base at J, with 11 bases between the two ends. From germline, CDR1 is SQVTM and CDR2 ANQGSEA. CDR3 length: 14 amino acids. CDR3 protein: CSVAIGGSGNTIYF. CDR3 in DNA: TGCAGCGTTGCGATCGGGGGGTCTGGAAACACCATATATTTT.

J is TRBJ2-5 and V is TRBV11-3, with 7 nucleotides matching TRBD1. Trimming at V came to 4 bases and at J to 3 bases, leaving 2 bases not matched to a gene. The CDR3 is made up of 13 amino acids. CDR1 SGHNT and CDR2 YENEEA come from the germline V gene. The CDR3 loop reads CASSSGGEETQYF. The CDR3 DNA reads TGTGCCAGCAGCTCAGGGGGAGAAGAGACCCAGTACTTC.